This is a list of T cell receptor beta chains from one sample in a study of low-dose radiotherapy and immunotherapy resistance in tumors. TCRdb re-derived calls from the reads in MiXCR, one entry per CDR3 protein. This sample has roughly 100,000 distinct CDR3 sequences; around 21% occur once, and the top ten carry about 4%. Sequenced here: PBMCs, sampled after low-dose radiotherapy plus immunotherapy. The receptor set was obtained from a male donor with prostate cancer. Each CDR3 is given without its conserved first and last residue. The D gene is left open where the match is weak. Clone size is stated in some rows and not others, as once, few, many or a class when expanded.

D gene	clone size	V gene	J gene	CDR3 protein
-	many	TRBV6-2/TRBV6-3	TRBJ2-1	ASLTYNEQF
-	many	TRBV7-2	TRBJ2-5	ASSLQGTKVETQY
-	many	TRBV19	TRBJ1-1	ASRPGASDMFREAF
-	many	TRBV18	TRBJ2-1	ASSPIAGGRLTSNEQF
-	many	TRBV21-1	TRBJ1-1	ASSNGAGVNTEAF
-	many	TRBV18	TRBJ2-2	ASSEGTGLSNTGELF
TRBD2	many	TRBV20-1	TRBJ2-5	SARWAGGAETQY
TRBD2	-	TRBV28	TRBJ2-1	ASRIGLASEQF
TRBD1	many	TRBV23-1	TRBJ2-7	ASSPHRTGNEQY
-	many	TRBV9	TRBJ2-6	ASSSGISNSGANVLT
TRBD2	many	TRBV10-2	TRBJ2-5	ATDQAGQETQY
-	many	TRBV28	TRBJ1-5	ASSANTANQPQH
TRBD2	many	TRBV5-1	TRBJ2-1	ASSLGGGGASYNEQF
TRBD2	-	TRBV11-1	TRBJ2-3	ASSSPQRGGSTDTQY
TRBD1	-	TRBV6-8	TRBJ1-2	ASSGQGGLGDYGYT
-	-	TRBV4-1	TRBJ1-2	ASSQDEGLGYGYT
-	many	TRBV29-1	TRBJ2-7	SVEGTSERY
TRBD2	-	TRBV5-1	TRBJ2-2	ASSRLPSGVGELF
-	many	TRBV5-6	TRBJ2-3	ASSSGGDSTDTQY
-	few	TRBV5-4	TRBJ2-5	ASSFKGWKETQY
-	many	TRBV6-2/TRBV6-3	TRBJ1-1	ASSYRAVSENTEAF
-	many	TRBV7-2	TRBJ2-5	ASSSTYNDFQETQY
-	many	TRBV21-1	TRBJ2-1	ASSKAGTGQGNNEQF
-	many	TRBV5-3	TRBJ2-1	ASEEGASADNEQF
TRBD1	many	TRBV7-9	TRBJ2-1	ASSYQGAEDEQF
-	many	TRBV10-3	TRBJ2-3	AISYQPRGGQTDTQY
-	-	TRBV7-9	TRBJ1-6	ASSVDGNNSPLH
TRBD2	many	TRBV7-8	TRBJ2-5	ASSLRGAGEETQY
TRBD2	-	TRBV10-3	TRBJ2-1	AISESYYSGSYNEQF
-	few	TRBV5-1	TRBJ2-5	ASSLVPADQETQY
TRBD1	many	TRBV11-1	TRBJ2-3	ASSWDRRTQY
-	many	TRBV7-2	TRBJ1-6	ASSKGLHNSPLH
-	many	TRBV5-4	TRBJ2-5	ASSRTGSETQY
TRBD2	few	TRBV29-1	TRBJ2-1	SVVLRGGIYEQF
-	many	TRBV7-9	TRBJ2-5	ASSSGQWARPTHETQY